The 7 T cell receptor beta chains below were found in one sample sequenced in a study of T cells after yellow fever vaccination. Each CDR3 protein is one row after TCRdb ran MiXCR on the 5' RACE reads. The data show 200,000 to 250,000 distinct CDR3 sequences, approximately 3% seen once. The material was CD4+ T cells sorted from PBMCs, obtained 10 days after the yellow fever booster vaccination. The receptor set was obtained from a man aged 18 to 29 who received the YFV17D yellow fever vaccine.

This clonotype showed up many times. In nucleotides, the CDR3 is TGTGCCAGCTCGGCGACAGCCGACTACGAGCAGTACGTC. It codes for CASSATADYEQYV. The genes are TRBV18 and TRBJ2-7; perhaps TRBD1 as D (5 bases). The CDR3 spans 13 residues. V gave up 6 bases and J gave up 3 bases, with 12 bases separating them. Germline V gene lookup returns CDR1 KGHSH and CDR2 LQKENI.

The chain uses TRBV6-1 and TRBJ2-6; no reliable D call. CDR1 is MNHNS and CDR2 is SASEGT in the germline V gene. Deletions cut 6 bases from V and 3 bases from J, with 6 bases between. The CDR3 is 13 amino acids. The CDR3 spells CASRGRGANVLTF. CDR3 nucleotides: TGTGCCAGCAGAGGTCGTGGGGCCAACGTCCTGACTTTC.

The table lists this clonotype with a few counts. The chain couples TRBV7-9 to TRBJ2-3, with D perhaps given as TRBD1 or TRBD2 (6 bases each). The V end lost 3 bases, the J end lost 3 bases, and 13 bases lay between the germline ends. The V gene's germline CDR1 is SEHNR and CDR2 FQNEAQ (reference sequence). The CDR3 totals 15 residues. The CDR3 loop is CASSFPGGGTDTQYF. The CDR3 coding sequence is TGTGCCAGCAGCTTCCCCGGGGGCGGTACAGATACGCAGTATTTT.

This clonotype was detected many times. The J gene is TRBJ1-2, the V gene TRBV12-3 or TRBV12-4, with D possibly TRBD1 on 5 matching bases. There are 18 residues in the CDR3. V was pared by 5 bases and J by 5 bases, with 27 bases between. The DNA of the CDR3 is TGTGCCAGCAGTCCACCCAACACAGTTGGGATGCAGGGTTATGGCTACACCTTC. Translation: CASSPPNTVGMQGYGYTF.

This clonotype occurred a few times. The chain combines TRBV20-1 with TRBJ1-1, with TRBD1 matching 8 bases. Per germline, CDR1 DFQATT and CDR2 SNEGSKA (reference sequence). V lost 0 bases and J lost 4; bases outside the gene matches: 4. The CDR3 is made up of 14 amino acids. The CDR3 region is CSARDITGGTEAFF. The DNA for the CDR3 is TGCAGTGCTAGAGATATTACAGGGGGCACTGAAGCTTTCTTT.

The gene calls are TRBV18 and TRBJ2-3; no definite D call. Germline CDR1 is KGHSH and CDR2 is LQKENI. CDR3 length: 11 residues. V was clipped by 3 bases and J by 2 bases, with 0 bases between them. The chain's CDR3 is CASSPTDTQYF. The CDR3 DNA sequence: TGTGCCAGCTCACCCACAGATACGCAGTATTTT.

This clonotype was counted many times. The chain uses TRBV11-2 and TRBJ2-1; D ambiguous. The CDR3 totals 12 residues. The V gene lost 3 bases and the J gene lost 12 bases, with 12 bases spanning the gap. CDR1 and CDR2 (germline): SGHAT, FQNNGV. In DNA, the CDR3 is TGTGCCAGCAGCTTCCCCTATGGTGGGCAGTTCTTC. This translates into CASSFPYGGQFF.